Included here is one T cell receptor (beta chain) sequence, with context. The germline CDR1 and CDR2 sequences are SQVTM and ANQGSEA. V shed 8 bases, J shed 0 bases, and the junction held 8 bases outside the gene matches. The length of the CDR3 is 14 residues. Seattle-derived patients entered the study during active infection and were followed longitudinally. The protocol was immunoSEQ multiplex PCR, while the TCRdb copy is restricted to in-frame clones and leaves out a portion. This sample has almost 95,000 clones, with around 88% found just once. These data originate in a study of blood T cell repertoires in COVID-19.

V is TRBV29-1 and J is TRBJ2-3, with 7 bases fitting TRBD1. The TCR comes from an older woman with COVID-19, enrolled during active disease. Input material: peripheral blood. The CDR3 nucleotides are TGCAGCTCCGCTCCGGGACAGAGCACAGATACGCAGTATTTT. It encodes CSSAPGQSTDTQYF.